Listed below are T cell receptor beta chains from one sample, sequenced in a study of blood T cell repertoires in COVID-19. TCRdb keeps only in-frame clones here, not all; method: immunoSEQ multiplex PCR. The sample yields 200,000 to 250,000 clones, 81% seen once. Sequencing was performed on PBMCs or T cells enriched from blood (not recorded which). The receptors shown here come from a woman aged 45-59 years with acute COVID-19. Each CDR3 is given with its conserved first and last residue. The D gene is left open where the match is weak. Not every row has a clone size; where given, it reads once, few, many or a size class.

J | V | D | size | CDR3 | DNA
TRBJ2-1 | TRBV5-6 | TRBD2 | . | CASSLAGGTNEQFF | TGTGCCAGCAGTTTAGCGGGAGGTACCAATGAGCAGTTCTTC
TRBJ1-6 | TRBV30 | . | few | CAWSVQGKSPLHF | TGTGCCTGGAGTGTTCAGGGGAAGTCACCCCTCCACTTT
TRBJ1-4 | TRBV7-8 | . | . | CASSLSTGGGEKLFF | TGTGCCAGCAGCCTATCGACAGGAGGAGGTGAAAAACTGTTTTTT
TRBJ1-6 | TRBV14 | TRBD1 | . | CASSRTTGFGSPLHF | TGTGCCAGCAGCCGTACGACAGGGTTTGGATCACCCCTCCACTTT
TRBJ2-2 | TRBV29-1 | TRBD1 | . | CSVEKGARTGELFF | TGCAGCGTTGAAAAGGGGGCGCGGACCGGGGAGCTGTTTTTT
TRBJ2-7 | TRBV6-2/TRBV6-3 | TRBD2 | . | CASSTPGLAKGEQYF | TGTGCCAGCAGTACACCGGGACTAGCGAAGGGCGAGCAGTACTTC
TRBJ2-7 | TRBV10-2 | TRBD2 | . | CASSVTGGIKNEQYF | TGCGCCAGCAGTGTCACGGGGGGTATTAAGAACGAGCAGTACTTC
TRBJ1-1 | TRBV28 | TRBD1 | . | CASSSPGTGRTEAFF | TGTGCCAGCAGTTCACCTGGGACAGGGAGAACTGAAGCTTTCTTT
TRBJ1-5 | TRBV28 | . | . | CASWGGVRNQPQHF | TGTGCCAGCTGGGGGGGGGTGAGAAATCAGCCCCAGCATTTT
TRBJ2-1 | TRBV24-1 | TRBD2 | . | CATSDFKGRGLAGGVYNEQFF | TGTGCCACCAGTGATTTTAAGGGGAGGGGACTAGCGGGAGGGGTATACAATGAGCAGTTCTTC
TRBJ1-5 | TRBV7-9 | TRBD1 | . | CASSLGQGFFNQPQHF | TGTGCCAGCAGTCTCGGACAGGGCTTTTTCAATCAGCCCCAGCATTTT
TRBJ2-5 | TRBV30 | TRBD2 | . | CAWSVGLAGGATQYF | TGTGCCTGGAGTGTAGGACTAGCGGGAGGTGCGACCCAGTACTTC
TRBJ1-5 | TRBV19 | TRBD1 | few | CASRGQLYSNQPQHF | TGTGCCAGTAGGGGACAGCTATATAGCAATCAGCCCCAGCATTTT
TRBJ1-4 | TRBV15 | . | . | CATSIDLRNEKLFF | TGTGCCACCAGCATAGACTTGAGAAATGAAAAACTGTTTTTT
TRBJ2-2 | TRBV19 | . | . | CASSTRTGRTGELFF | TGTGCCAGTAGTACAAGGACGGGGAGGACCGGGGAGCTGTTTTTT
TRBJ1-3 | TRBV3-1/TRBV3-2 | TRBD1 | . | CASSPQGARGNTIYF | TGTGCCAGCAGCCCACAGGGGGCCCGCGGAAACACCATATATTTT
TRBJ2-1 | TRBV7-2 | TRBD2 | once | CASSLSSSGIYNEQFF | TGTGCCAGCAGCCTTTCATCTAGCGGTATCTACAATGAGCAGTTCTTC
TRBJ2-1 | TRBV4-3 | . | . | CASSQLVRVNEQFF | TGCGCCAGCAGCCAACTCGTTCGTGTCAATGAGCAGTTCTTC
TRBJ2-2 | TRBV21-1 | . | . | CASRKRGQVNTGELFF | TGTGCCAGCAGGAAGCGGGGACAGGTGAACACCGGGGAGCTGTTTTTT
TRBJ1-6 | TRBV4-2 | TRBD1 | many | CASSQDWQGAQNSPLHF | TGTGCCAGCAGCCAAGATTGGCAGGGGGCGCAAAATTCACCCCTCCACTTT
TRBJ2-5 | TRBV7-9 | TRBD1 | . | CASSFRGIETQYF | TGTGCCAGCAGCTTCAGGGGGATAGAGACCCAGTACTTC
TRBJ1-1 | TRBV28 | . | . | CASSFLTGYGNEAFF | TGTGCCAGCAGTTTCCTAACCGGGTATGGCAATGAAGCTTTCTTT
TRBJ2-1 | TRBV11-2 | TRBD2 | . | CASSPGLAGSSYNEQFF | TGTGCCAGCAGCCCCGGACTAGCGGGAAGCTCCTACAATGAGCAGTTCTTC
TRBJ2-2 | TRBV28 | . | few | CASSTNTGELFF | TGTGCCAGCAGTACTAACACCGGGGAGCTGTTTTTT
TRBJ2-7 | TRBV2 | . | . | CASSFHYEQYF | TGTGCCAGCAGTTTTCACTACGAGCAGTACTTC
TRBJ1-1 | TRBV6-5 | . | . | CASSREVNTEAFF | TGTGCCAGCAGCCGGGAAGTCAACACTGAAGCTTTCTTT
TRBJ1-1 | TRBV29-1 | . | . | CSVEDSSRAEAFF | TGCAGCGTTGAAGATTCGAGCAGGGCCGAAGCTTTCTTT
TRBJ2-3 | TRBV5-1 | TRBD2 | . | CASSLGLAGTSTDTQYF | TGCGCCAGCAGCTTAGGACTAGCGGGGACATCAACAGATACGCAGTATTTT
TRBJ2-7 | TRBV3-1/TRBV3-2 | TRBD1 | once | CASSQGDRGPYEQYF | TGTGCCAGCAGCCAAGGAGACAGGGGACCCTACGAGCAGTACTTC
TRBJ2-5 | TRBV7-2 | . | . | CASKSSVRETQYF | TGTGCCAGCAAATCTAGCGTACGAGAGACCCAGTACTTC
TRBJ2-3 | TRBV5-4 | . | . | CASGETGRPDTQYF | TGTGCCAGCGGCGAGACAGGGAGGCCAGATACGCAGTATTTT
TRBJ2-6 | TRBV10-3 | . | . | CATTVDLSGANVLTF | TGTGCCACGACAGTGGATCTATCTGGGGCCAACGTCCTGACTTTC
TRBJ1-6 | TRBV28 | TRBD1 | . | CASSLLDRGVSPLHF | TGTGCCAGCAGTTTACTAGACAGGGGGGTTTCACCCCTCCACTTT
TRBJ1-2 | TRBV6-1 | TRBD1 | . | CASSPTGDYGYTF | TGTGCCAGCAGTCCTACAGGGGACTATGGCTACACCTTC
TRBJ2-1 | TRBV11-2 | . | . | CASRGLQGYNEQFF | TGTGCCAGCAGGGGACTTCAGGGCTACAATGAGCAGTTCTTC
TRBJ2-7 | TRBV4-1 | . | once | CASSQGQGRTYEQYF | TGCGCCAGCAGCCAAGGCCAGGGGCGGACCTACGAGCAGTACTTC
TRBJ2-6 | TRBV4-3 | . | . | CASSRDYSGANVLTF | TGCGCCAGCAGCCGTGACTACTCTGGGGCCAACGTCCTGACTTTC
TRBJ2-5 | TRBV20-1 | . | . | CSASREDQYF | TGCAGTGCTAGCAGGGAGGACCAGTACTTC
TRBJ1-1 | TRBV28 | TRBD1 | . | CASNWGQGASEAFF | TGTGCCAGCAACTGGGGACAGGGGGCGTCTGAAGCTTTCTTT
TRBJ1-2 | TRBV7-2 | . | few | CASSSFGSDPLNYGYTF | TGTGCCAGCAGCTCCTTCGGCAGCGATCCGCTTAACTATGGCTACACCTTC
TRBJ2-3 | TRBV27 | . | . | CASSRGLDTDTQYF | TGTGCCAGCAGTCGAGGCCTTGACACAGATACGCAGTATTTT
TRBJ1-1 | TRBV5-1 | TRBD1 | few | CASSGGTVSNTEAFF | TGCGCCAGCAGCGGGGGGACAGTCTCGAACACTGAAGCTTTCTTT
TRBJ1-1 | TRBV3-1/TRBV3-2 | . | . | CASSQEGLWQRNTEAFF | TGTGCCAGCAGCCAGGAAGGTCTGTGGCAGCGGAACACTGAAGCTTTCTTT
TRBJ1-3 | TRBV2 | TRBD1 | . | CASEEDRGFSGNTIYF | TGTGCAAGCGAGGAAGACAGGGGCTTCTCTGGAAACACCATATATTTT
TRBJ2-3 | TRBV7-9 | . | . | CASSYLSAPTDTQYF | TGTGCCAGCAGCTACCTTAGCGCTCCCACAGATACGCAGTATTTT
TRBJ2-7 | TRBV6-5 | . | . | CASSYREESNEQYF | TGTGCCAGCTCATACAGGGAAGAGAGTAACGAGCAGTACTTC
TRBJ1-2 | TRBV24-1 | TRBD1 | . | CATSETGTGNGYTF | TGTGCCACCAGTGAGACCGGGACAGGGAATGGCTACACCTTC
TRBJ2-7 | TRBV7-2 | TRBD1 | . | CASSSWDRGILEQYF | TGTGCCAGCAGCTCGTGGGACAGGGGTATCCTCGAGCAGTACTTC
TRBJ2-2 | TRBV5-1 | TRBD2 | . | CASSSPGGSNTGELFF | TGCGCCAGCAGCAGTCCGGGGGGGTCGAACACCGGGGAGCTGTTTTTT
TRBJ2-7 | TRBV18 | . | . | CASSPVEGGEQYF | TGTGCCAGCTCACCAGTTGAGGGCGGTGAGCAGTACTTC
TRBJ2-5 | TRBV7-2 | . | . | CASSLEFKGAQYF | TGTGCCAGCAGCTTAGAATTCAAGGGGGCCCAGTACTTC
TRBJ2-2 | TRBV19 | . | few | CASSIPNGRSKANTGELFF | TGTGCCAGTAGTATTCCAAACGGCAGGTCGAAAGCGAACACCGGGGAGCTGTTTTTT
TRBJ1-1 | TRBV19 | . | . | CASSTQSTANTEAFF | TGTGCCAGTAGTACCCAATCCACAGCGAACACTGAAGCTTTCTTT